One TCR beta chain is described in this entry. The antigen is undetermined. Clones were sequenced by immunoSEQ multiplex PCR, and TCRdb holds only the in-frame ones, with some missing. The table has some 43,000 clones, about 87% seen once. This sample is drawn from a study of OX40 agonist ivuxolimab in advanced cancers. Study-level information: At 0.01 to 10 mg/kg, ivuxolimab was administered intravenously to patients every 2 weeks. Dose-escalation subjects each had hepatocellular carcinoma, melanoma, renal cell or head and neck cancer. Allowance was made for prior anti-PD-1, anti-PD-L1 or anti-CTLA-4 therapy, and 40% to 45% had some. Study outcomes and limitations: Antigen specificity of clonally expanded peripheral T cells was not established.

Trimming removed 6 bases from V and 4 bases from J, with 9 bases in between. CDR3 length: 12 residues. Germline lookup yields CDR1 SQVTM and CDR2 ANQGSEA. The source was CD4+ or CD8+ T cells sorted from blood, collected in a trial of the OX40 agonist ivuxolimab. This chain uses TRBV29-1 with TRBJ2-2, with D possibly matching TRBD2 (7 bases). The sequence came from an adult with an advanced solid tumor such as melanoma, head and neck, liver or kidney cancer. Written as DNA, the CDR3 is TGCAGCGTGGGGGGGGCCACCGGGGAGCTGTTTTTT. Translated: CSVGGATGELFF.